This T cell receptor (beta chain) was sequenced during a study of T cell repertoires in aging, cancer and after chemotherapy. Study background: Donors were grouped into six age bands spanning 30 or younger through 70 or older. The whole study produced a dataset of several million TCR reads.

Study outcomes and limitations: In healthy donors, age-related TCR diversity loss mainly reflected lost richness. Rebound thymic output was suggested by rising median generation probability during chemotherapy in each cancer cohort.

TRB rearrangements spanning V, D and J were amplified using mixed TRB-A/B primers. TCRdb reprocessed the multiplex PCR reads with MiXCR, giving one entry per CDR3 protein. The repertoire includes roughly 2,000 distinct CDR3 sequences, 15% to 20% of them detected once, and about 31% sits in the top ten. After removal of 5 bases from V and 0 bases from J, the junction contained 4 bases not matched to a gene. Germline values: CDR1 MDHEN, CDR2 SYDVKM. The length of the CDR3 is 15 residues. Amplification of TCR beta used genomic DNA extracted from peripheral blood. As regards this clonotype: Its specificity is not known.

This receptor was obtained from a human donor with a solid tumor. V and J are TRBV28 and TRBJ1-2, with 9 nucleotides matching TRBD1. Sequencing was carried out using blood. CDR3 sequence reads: CASSGTGGANYGYTF. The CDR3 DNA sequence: TGTGCCAGCAGTGGCACAGGGGGCGCTAACTATGGCTACACCTTC.